The 21 T cell receptor beta chains reported below all come from one sample, sequenced in a study of T cell responses to AZD1222 COVID-19 vaccine. Clones were read by immunoSEQ multiplex PCR, and TCRdb kept only the in-frame ones, dropping some. The data hold over 100,000 clones, with around 94% observed a single time. Sample: peripheral blood, taken on day 0 of AZD1222 vaccination. These receptors all stem from an adult in good health.

This sequence joins TRBV28 and TRBJ1-5, with a weak D call TRBD1 (6 bases). The CDR3 is made up of 15 amino acids. From germline, CDR1 is MDHEN and CDR2 SYDVKM. With 4 bases removed from V and 6 bases from J, the gap between germline ends came to 16 bases. The CDR3: CASSSPTGWSQPQHF. Here the CDR3 DNA reads TGTGCCAGCAGTTCTCCAACAGGGTGGAGTCAGCCCCAGCATTTT.

DNA for the CDR3: TGTGCCAGCAGTTTAAAGGCGGGAGGGTCCTCCTACAATGAGCAGTTCTTC. It yields the protein CASSLKAGGSSYNEQFF. The chain combines TRBV27 with TRBJ2-1, with TRBD2 matching 9 bases. V lost 2 bases, J lost 0 bases, and 5 bases stayed unmatched. Looked up from germline, CDR1 is MNHEY and CDR2 is SMNVEV (reference sequence). This CDR3 has 17 residues.

This clone was picked up one time. The germline gene is not matched at one end of the junction; a read error may be the cause. The chain is built from TRBV12-3 or TRBV12-4 and TRBJ2-5; TRBD1 matches 9 bases. This CDR3 has 13 residues. The CDR3 loop is CASSLTTTGGLNF. The CDR3 DNA reads TGTGCCAGCAGTTTAACCACTACAGGGGGCCTAAACTTC.

V usage is TRBV2 and J usage is TRBJ2-7; D uncertain. This CDR3 spans 13 amino acids. CDR1 is SNHLY, CDR2 FYNNEI, per germline. V was shortened by 1 base and J by 3 bases, with 7 bases between the two germline ends. The CDR3 nucleotides are TGTGCCAGCAGTGAAGGATTGAACTACGAGCAGTACTTC. Its protein is CASSEGLNYEQYF.

The chain combines TRBV11-2 with TRBJ2-1; D may be TRBD2 (6 bases). V shed 0 bases and J shed 2 bases, with 17 bases lying between them. The CDR3 sequence is 18 residues long. CDR1 and CDR2 from the germline V gene are SGHAT and FQNNGV. The CDR3 spells CASSLDQVGGLAYNEQFF. CDR3 bases: TGTGCCAGCAGCTTAGATCAGGTCGGGGGACTTGCCTACAATGAGCAGTTCTTC.

V and J are TRBV5-1 and TRBJ2-7; D is tentatively TRBD1 or TRBD2 (5 bases each). Trimming took 4 bases from V and 5 from J, leaving 19 bases between them. The CDR3 loop spans 15 amino acids. Germline loops: CDR1 SGHRS, CDR2 YFSETQ. For the CDR3, the DNA is TGCGCCAGCAGCCCCCGGGACCAGGCGGTCCACGAGCAGTACTTC. Translating gives CASSPRDQAVHEQYF.

A word on this clone: Other nucleotide sequences from this sample produce the same CDR3. The genes are TRBV9 and TRBJ1-3; D unclear. Germline V gives CDR1 SGDLS, CDR2 YYNGEE. This CDR3 comprises 14 residues. The V end was cut by 0 bases, the J end by 0 bases, with 4 bases between. The CDR3 loop is CASSVGSSGNTIYF. The CDR3 region has the DNA TGTGCCAGCAGCGTAGGGAGCTCTGGAAACACCATATATTTT.

The chain links TRBV12-3 or TRBV12-4 to TRBJ2-7; 8 nucleotides line up with TRBD1. V was clipped by 6 bases and J by 7 bases; unmatched bases: 2. CDR3 length: 11 residues. The CDR3 region is CASSRTGEQYF. Written as DNA, the CDR3 is TGTGCCAGCAGCCGGACAGGGGAGCAGTACTTC.

J is TRBJ2-1 and V is TRBV28; 14 nucleotides agree with TRBD2. From germline, CDR1 is MDHEN and CDR2 SYDVKM. V shed 5 bases and J 4 bases; nucleotides not matched to a gene: 13. The CDR3 extends over 19 amino acids. CDR3 in amino acids: CASSLKGLAGVGIYNEQFF. The CDR3 nucleotides read TGTGCCAGCAGTCTAAAGGGACTAGCGGGAGTGGGAATATACAATGAGCAGTTCTTC.

This clone was recorded once. J is TRBJ1-5 and V is TRBV19; weak D call: TRBD1 (6 bases). Germline V gene data show CDR1 as LNHDA and CDR2 as SQIVND (reference sequence). The V end lost 1 base, the J end lost 2 bases, and 15 bases lay between the germline ends. This CDR3 is 17 amino acids long. The CDR3 sequence: CASSIVGAGSGNQPQHF. CDR3 in DNA: TGTGCCAGTAGTATAGTGGGGGCGGGTAGCGGCAATCAGCCCCAGCATTTT.

V usage is TRBV15 and J usage is TRBJ1-1; a weak D match, TRBD1 (5 bases). Deletions cut 8 bases from V and 4 bases from J, with 14 bases between. Germline CDR1 is LNHNV and CDR2 is YYDKDF (reference sequence). The CDR3 runs 13 residues. The CDR3 DNA reads as TGTGCCACCTCTCCTGTGGGGGGCACTGAAGCTTTCTTT. It encodes CATSPVGGTEAFF.

The V call is TRBV7-2, the J call TRBJ2-3; 10 bases match TRBD2. The CDR3 contains 19 residues. Trimming cost V 5 bases and J 3 bases; bases outside gene matches: 17. Germline CDR1 SGHTA, CDR2 FQGNSA. The CDR3 reads CASSLWASGRDGATDTQYF. CDR3 bases: TGTGCCAGCAGCCTCTGGGCTAGCGGGAGAGATGGGGCAACAGATACGCAGTATTTT.

This clone appeared a few times. J is TRBJ1-1 and V is TRBV28; a weak D match, TRBD1 (6 bases). The CDR3 contains 14 residues. V was cut by 7 bases and J by 4 bases, with 16 bases left in between. CDR1 is MDHEN, CDR2 SYDVKM, per germline. The CDR3 is CASTLQQGGTEAFF. DNA for the CDR3: TGTGCCAGCACCCTCCAACAGGGAGGCACTGAAGCTTTCTTT.

This chain joins TRBV9 and TRBJ1-3, with D hard to call. V gave up 0 bases and J gave up 0 bases, with 7 bases separating them. CDR3 length equals 15 residues. The germline CDR1 and CDR2 sequences are SGDLS and YYNGEE. The CDR3 DNA reads as TGTGCCAGCAGCGTAGATGGGTCCTCTGGAAACACCATATATTTT. Protein: CASSVDGSSGNTIYF. Full variable domain (remainder filled in from reference TRBV9 and TRBJ1-3): DSGVTQTPKHLITATGQRVTLRCSPRSGDLSVYWYQQSLDQGLQFLIQYYNGEERAKGNILERFSAQQFPDLHSELNLSSLELGDSALYFCASSVDGSSGNTIYFGEGSWLTVV.

This sequence joins TRBV20-1 and TRBJ2-7; no clear D. The CDR3 is 11 amino acids. Germline V gives CDR1 DFQATT, CDR2 SNEGSKA (reference sequence). V lost 5 bases and J 4 bases, leaving 9 bases between the germline ends. The CDR3 reads CSASPVYEQYF. Here the CDR3 DNA reads TGCAGTGCTTCACCGGTTTACGAGCAGTACTTC.

In this sample, this clone turned up a few times. The chain carries TRBV2 and TRBJ2-5, with D possibly being TRBD1 (5 bases). Germline loops: CDR1 SNHLY, CDR2 FYNNEI. The length of the CDR3 is 13 residues. V lost 4 bases and J lost 4, with 10 bases in between. Here the CDR3 DNA reads TGTGCCAGCAGTGCCCCAGGGATAGAGACCCAGTACTTC. It codes for CASSAPGIETQYF.

The chain carries TRBV7-2 and TRBJ2-1; tentatively, D is TRBD1 (6 bases). V gave up 4 bases and J gave up 1 base, with 14 bases separating them. CDR1 SGHTA and CDR2 FQGNSA come from the germline V gene. The CDR3 loop spans 16 amino acids. CDR3 in DNA: TGTGCCAGCAGCTACTCAGGGGCTGGATCCTACAATGAGCAGTTCTTC. Protein sequence: CASSYSGAGSYNEQFF.

The chain has TRBV5-8 and TRBJ2-1; 11 nucleotides match TRBD2. The CDR3 covers 17 residues. Germline CDR1 reads SGHTS; CDR2 reads YDEGEE. V shed 1 base and J 7 bases; nucleotides not matched to a gene: 10. The CDR3 protein is CASSLLKLAGARNEQFF. The CDR3 region has the DNA TGTGCCAGCAGCTTGTTGAAACTAGCGGGAGCCCGGAATGAGCAGTTCTTC.

The chain has TRBV2 and TRBJ1-3; D is unresolved. The CDR3 loop spans 11 amino acids. Germline-derived CDR1 and CDR2 are SNHLY and FYNNEI. V shed 5 bases and J shed 3 bases, with 2 bases lying between them. The CDR3 protein is CASSFGNTIYF. The CDR3 coding sequence is TGTGCCAGCAGTTTTGGAAACACCATATATTTT.

The J gene is TRBJ1-1, the V gene TRBV9; 8 nucleotides agree with TRBD1. This CDR3 has 18 amino acids. Looked up from germline, CDR1 is SGDLS and CDR2 is YYNGEE. Germline trimming cut 0 bases from V and 4 bases from J; bases unmatched to any gene: 14. Here the CDR3 reads CASSVAPGTGAEGTEAFF. CDR3 DNA sequence: TGTGCCAGCAGCGTAGCTCCGGGGACAGGCGCGGAAGGCACTGAAGCTTTCTTT.

This rearrangement joins TRBV29-1 to TRBJ2-5; D is tentatively TRBD1 or TRBD2 (6 bases each). V was clipped by 3 bases and J by 5 bases, with 16 bases between them. The CDR3 spans 14 residues. Germline CDR1 and CDR2: SQVTM and ANQGSEA. The CDR3, as DNA: TGCAGCGTTGACTTCTGGGGGGCCGGGGAGACCCAGTACTTC. Residues: CSVDFWGAGETQYF.